This TCR beta chain was sequenced during a study of cytomegalovirus exposure and HLA in healthy donors. Study observations and caveats: A reported reduction in N-insertions relative to the roughly 700-donor mean was seen in an Asian-associated ancestry cluster in a later analysis. The study dropped some indistinguishable V segments, TRBV6-2 and TRBV6-3 among them.

Researchers ran the PCR with 60 Vbeta and 13 Jbeta primers. The repertoire was sequenced with immunoSEQ multiplex PCR; TCRdb's copy has only in-frame clones and lacks some. The sample records about 110,000 clones, less than 80% being singletons. Details on this clone: Its antigen is still unknown.

The germline V gene encodes CDR1 GTSNPN and CDR2 SVGIG (reference sequence). The V segment lost 2 bases and the J segment 2 bases; nucleotides outside the gene matches: 3. This CDR3 has 15 residues. V usage is TRBV30 and J usage is TRBJ2-5; 12 bases align to TRBD1. The clonotype comes from a woman under 40 in good health and CMV-seronegative. Sequencing input: PBMCs. In DNA form, the CDR3 reads TGTGCCTGGAGTCGGGACAGGGGGCGGCAAGAGACCCAGTACTTC. This encodes CAWSRDRGRQETQYF.